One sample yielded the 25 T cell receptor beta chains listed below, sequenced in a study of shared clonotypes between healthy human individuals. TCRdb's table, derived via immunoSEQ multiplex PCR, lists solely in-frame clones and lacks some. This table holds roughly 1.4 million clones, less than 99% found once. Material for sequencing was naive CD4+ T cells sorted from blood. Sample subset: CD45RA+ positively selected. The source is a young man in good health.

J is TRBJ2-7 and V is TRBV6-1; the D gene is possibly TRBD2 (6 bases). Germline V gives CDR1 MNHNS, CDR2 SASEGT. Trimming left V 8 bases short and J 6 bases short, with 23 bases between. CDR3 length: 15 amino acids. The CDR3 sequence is CASPPGLAGLSEQYF. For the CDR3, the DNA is TGTGCCAGCCCCCCAGGACTGGCGGGACTTTCCGAGCAGTACTTC.

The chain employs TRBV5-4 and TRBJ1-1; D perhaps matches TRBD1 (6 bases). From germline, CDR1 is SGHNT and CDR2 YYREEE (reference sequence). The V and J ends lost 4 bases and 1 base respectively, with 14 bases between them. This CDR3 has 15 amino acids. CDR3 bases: TGTGCCAGCAGCACCGGACAGCTGAAGAACACTGAAGCTTTCTTT. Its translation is CASSTGQLKNTEAFF.

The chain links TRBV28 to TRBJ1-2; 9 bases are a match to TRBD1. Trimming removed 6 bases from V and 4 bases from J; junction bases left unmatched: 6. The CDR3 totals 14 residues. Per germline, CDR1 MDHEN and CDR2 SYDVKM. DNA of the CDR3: TGTGCCAGCAGCCCGGGACAGGGTACCTATGGCTACACCTTC. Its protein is CASSPGQGTYGYTF.

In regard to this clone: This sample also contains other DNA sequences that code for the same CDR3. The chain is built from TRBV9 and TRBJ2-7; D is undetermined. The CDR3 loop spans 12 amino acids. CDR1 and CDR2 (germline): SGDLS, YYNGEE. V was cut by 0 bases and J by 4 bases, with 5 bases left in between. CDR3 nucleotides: TGTGCCAGCAGCGTAGACGGTTACGAGCAGTACTTC. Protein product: CASSVDGYEQYF.

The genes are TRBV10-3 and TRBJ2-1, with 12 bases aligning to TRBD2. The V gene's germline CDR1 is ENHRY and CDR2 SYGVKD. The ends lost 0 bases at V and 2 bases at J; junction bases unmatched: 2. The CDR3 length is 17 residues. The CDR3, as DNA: TGTGCCATCAGTGAGTCGGGACTAGCGGGCCCCTACAATGAGCAGTTCTTC. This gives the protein CAISESGLAGPYNEQFF.

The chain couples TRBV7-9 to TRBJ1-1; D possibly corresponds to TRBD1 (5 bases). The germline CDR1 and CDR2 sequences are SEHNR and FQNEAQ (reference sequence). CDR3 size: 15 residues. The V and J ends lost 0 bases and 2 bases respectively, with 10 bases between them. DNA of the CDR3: TGTGCCAGCAGCTTAGCCGGGACGGCCAACACTGAAGCTTTCTTT. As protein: CASSLAGTANTEAFF.

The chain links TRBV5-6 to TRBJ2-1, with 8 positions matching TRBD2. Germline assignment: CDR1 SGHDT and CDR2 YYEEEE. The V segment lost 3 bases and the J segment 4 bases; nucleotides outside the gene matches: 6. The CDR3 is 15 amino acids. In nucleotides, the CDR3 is TGTGCCAGCAGCTCCACTAGCGGACCATACAATGAGCAGTTCTTC. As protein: CASSSTSGPYNEQFF. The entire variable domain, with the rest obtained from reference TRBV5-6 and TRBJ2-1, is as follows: DAGVTQSPTHLIKTRGQQVTLRCSPKSGHDTVSWYQQALGQGPQFIFQYYEEEERQRGNFPDRFSGHQFPNYSSELNVNALLLGDSALYLCASSSTSGPYNEQFFGPGTRLTVL.

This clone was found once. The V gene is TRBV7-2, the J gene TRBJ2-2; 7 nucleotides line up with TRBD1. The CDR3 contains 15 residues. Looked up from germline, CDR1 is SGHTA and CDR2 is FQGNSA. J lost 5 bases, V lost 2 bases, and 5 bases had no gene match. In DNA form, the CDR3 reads TGTGCCAGCAGCTTAAACAGGGGCCGAACCGGGGAGCTGTTTTTT. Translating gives CASSLNRGRTGELFF.

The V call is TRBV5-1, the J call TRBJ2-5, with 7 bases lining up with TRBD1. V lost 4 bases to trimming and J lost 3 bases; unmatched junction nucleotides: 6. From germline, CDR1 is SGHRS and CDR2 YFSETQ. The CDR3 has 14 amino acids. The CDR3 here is CASSPGTAKETQYF. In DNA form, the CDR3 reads TGCGCCAGCAGCCCAGGGACAGCTAAAGAGACCCAGTACTTC. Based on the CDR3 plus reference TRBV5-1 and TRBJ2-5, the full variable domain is KAGVTQTPRYLIKTRGQQVTLSCSPISGHRSVSWYQQTPGQGLQFLFEYFSETQRNKGNFPGRFSGRQFSNSRSEMNVSTLELGDSALYLCASSPGTAKETQYFGPGTRLLVL.

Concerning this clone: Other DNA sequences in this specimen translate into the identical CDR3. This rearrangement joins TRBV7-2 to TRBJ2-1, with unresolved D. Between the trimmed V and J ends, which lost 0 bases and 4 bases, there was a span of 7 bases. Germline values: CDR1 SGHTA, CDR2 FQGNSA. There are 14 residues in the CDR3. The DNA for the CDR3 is TGTGCCAGCAGCTTAGCTGGACCGTACAATGAGCAGTTCTTC. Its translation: CASSLAGPYNEQFF.

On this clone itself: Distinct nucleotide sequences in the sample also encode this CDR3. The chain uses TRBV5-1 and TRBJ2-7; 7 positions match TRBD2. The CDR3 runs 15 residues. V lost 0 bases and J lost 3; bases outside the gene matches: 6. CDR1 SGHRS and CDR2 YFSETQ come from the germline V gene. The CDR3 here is CASSLDRGSSYEQYF. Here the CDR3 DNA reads TGCGCCAGCAGCTTGGATCGCGGGAGCAGCTACGAGCAGTACTTC.

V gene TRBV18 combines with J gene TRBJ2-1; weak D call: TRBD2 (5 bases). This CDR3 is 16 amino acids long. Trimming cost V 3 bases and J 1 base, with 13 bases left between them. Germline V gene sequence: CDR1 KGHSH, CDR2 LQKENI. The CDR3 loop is CASSPASLFSYNEQFF. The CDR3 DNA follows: TGTGCCAGCTCACCGGCTAGCCTCTTTTCCTACAATGAGCAGTTCTTC.

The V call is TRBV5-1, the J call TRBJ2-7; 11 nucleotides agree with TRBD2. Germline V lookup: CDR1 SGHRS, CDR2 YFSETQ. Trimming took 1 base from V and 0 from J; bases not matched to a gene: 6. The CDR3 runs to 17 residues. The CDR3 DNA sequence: TGCGCCAGCAGCTTGCTACTAGCGGGAGCTTACTCCTACGAGCAGTACTTC. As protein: CASSLLLAGAYSYEQYF.

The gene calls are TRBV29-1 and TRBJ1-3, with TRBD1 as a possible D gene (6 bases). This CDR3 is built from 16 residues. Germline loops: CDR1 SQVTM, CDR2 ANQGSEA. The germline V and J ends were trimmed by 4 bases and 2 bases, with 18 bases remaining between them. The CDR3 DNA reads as TGCAGCGTTGGATCCTCCAGGGGACTCGCTGGAAACACCATATATTTT. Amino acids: CSVGSSRGLAGNTIYF.

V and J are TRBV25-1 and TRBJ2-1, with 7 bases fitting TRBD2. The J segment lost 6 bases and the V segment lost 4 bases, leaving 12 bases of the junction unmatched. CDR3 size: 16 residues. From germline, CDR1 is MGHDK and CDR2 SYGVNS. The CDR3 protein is CASSAGGRIGGNEQFF. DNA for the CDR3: TGTGCCAGCAGTGCGGGCGGGAGAATAGGAGGCAATGAGCAGTTCTTC.

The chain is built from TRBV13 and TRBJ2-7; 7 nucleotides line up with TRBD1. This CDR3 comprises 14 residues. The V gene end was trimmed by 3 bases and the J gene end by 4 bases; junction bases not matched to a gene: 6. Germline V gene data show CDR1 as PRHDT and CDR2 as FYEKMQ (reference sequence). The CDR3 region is CASSFRTQGYEQYF. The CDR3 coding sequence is TGTGCCAGCAGCTTCAGGACACAGGGGTACGAGCAGTACTTC.

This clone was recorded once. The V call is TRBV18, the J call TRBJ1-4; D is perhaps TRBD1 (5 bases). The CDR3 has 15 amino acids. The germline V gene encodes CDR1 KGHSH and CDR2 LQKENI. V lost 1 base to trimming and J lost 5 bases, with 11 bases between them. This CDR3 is CASSPQQGENEKLFF. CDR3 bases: TGTGCCAGCTCACCACAGCAGGGTGAGAATGAAAAACTGTTTTTT.

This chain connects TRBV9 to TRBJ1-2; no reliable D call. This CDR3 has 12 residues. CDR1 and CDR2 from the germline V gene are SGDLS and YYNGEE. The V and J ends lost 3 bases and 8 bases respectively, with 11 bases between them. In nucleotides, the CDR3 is TGTGCCAGCAGCGGCCACCCTCGGGGCTACACCTTC. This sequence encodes CASSGHPRGYTF. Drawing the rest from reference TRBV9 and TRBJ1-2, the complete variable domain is DSGVTQTPKHLITATGQRVTLRCSPRSGDLSVYWYQQSLDQGLQFLIQYYNGEERAKGNILERFSAQQFPDLHSELNLSSLELGDSALYFCASSGHPRGYTFGSGTRLTVV.

The chain's CDR3 is CASSPRRINNEQFF. The CDR3, as DNA: TGTGCCAGCTCACCGAGGCGGATTAACAATGAGCAGTTCTTC. The V and J genes are TRBV18 and TRBJ2-1; D uncertain. The CDR3 runs to 14 residues. CDR1 KGHSH and CDR2 LQKENI come from the germline V gene. Trimming left V 3 bases short and J 5 bases short, with 11 bases between.

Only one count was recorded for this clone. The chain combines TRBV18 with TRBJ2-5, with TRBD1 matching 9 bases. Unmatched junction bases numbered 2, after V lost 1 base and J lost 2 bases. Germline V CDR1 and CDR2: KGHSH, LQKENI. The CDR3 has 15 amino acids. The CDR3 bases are TGTGCCAGCTCACCACAGGGGACAGGGCAAGAGACCCAGTACTTC. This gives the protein CASSPQGTGQETQYF.

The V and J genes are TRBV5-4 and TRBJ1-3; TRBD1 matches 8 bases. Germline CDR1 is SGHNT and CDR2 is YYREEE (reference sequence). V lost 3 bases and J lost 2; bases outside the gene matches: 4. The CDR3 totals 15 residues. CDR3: CASSSPTGAGNTIYF. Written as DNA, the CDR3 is TGTGCCAGCAGCTCCCCGACAGGGGCTGGAAACACCATATATTTT.

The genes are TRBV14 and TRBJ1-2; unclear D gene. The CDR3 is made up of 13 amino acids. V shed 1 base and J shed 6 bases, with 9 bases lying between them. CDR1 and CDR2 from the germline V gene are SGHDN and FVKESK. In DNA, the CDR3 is TGTGCCAGCAGCCAAGGATTTCTTGATGGCTACACCTTC. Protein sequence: CASSQGFLDGYTF.

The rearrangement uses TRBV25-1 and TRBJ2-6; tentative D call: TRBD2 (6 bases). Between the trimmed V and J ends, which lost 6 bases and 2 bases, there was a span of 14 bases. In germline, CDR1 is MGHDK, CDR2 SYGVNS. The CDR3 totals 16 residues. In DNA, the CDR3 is TGTGCCAGCAGAAAAACAGGAGGGGCTGGGGCCAACGTCCTGACTTTC. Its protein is CASRKTGGAGANVLTF.

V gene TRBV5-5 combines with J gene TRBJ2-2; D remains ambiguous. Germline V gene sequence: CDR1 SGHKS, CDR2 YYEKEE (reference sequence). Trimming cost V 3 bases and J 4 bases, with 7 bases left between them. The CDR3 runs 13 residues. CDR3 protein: CASSWTGTGELFF. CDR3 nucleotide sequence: TGTGCCAGCAGCTGGACGGGCACCGGGGAGCTGTTTTTT.

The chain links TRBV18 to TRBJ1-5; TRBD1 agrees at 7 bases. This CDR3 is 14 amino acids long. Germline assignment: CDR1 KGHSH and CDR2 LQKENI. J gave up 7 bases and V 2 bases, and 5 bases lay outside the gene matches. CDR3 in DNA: TGTGCCAGCTCACCAACGGAAGGGGGCCAGCCCCAGCATTTT. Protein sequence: CASSPTEGGQPQHF. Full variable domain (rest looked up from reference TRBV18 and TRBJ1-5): NAGVMQNPRHLVRRRGQEARLRCSPMKGHSHVYWYRQLPEEGLKFMVYLQKENIIDESGMPKERFSAEFPKEGPSILRIQQVVRGDSAAYFCASSPTEGGQPQHFGDGTRLSIL.